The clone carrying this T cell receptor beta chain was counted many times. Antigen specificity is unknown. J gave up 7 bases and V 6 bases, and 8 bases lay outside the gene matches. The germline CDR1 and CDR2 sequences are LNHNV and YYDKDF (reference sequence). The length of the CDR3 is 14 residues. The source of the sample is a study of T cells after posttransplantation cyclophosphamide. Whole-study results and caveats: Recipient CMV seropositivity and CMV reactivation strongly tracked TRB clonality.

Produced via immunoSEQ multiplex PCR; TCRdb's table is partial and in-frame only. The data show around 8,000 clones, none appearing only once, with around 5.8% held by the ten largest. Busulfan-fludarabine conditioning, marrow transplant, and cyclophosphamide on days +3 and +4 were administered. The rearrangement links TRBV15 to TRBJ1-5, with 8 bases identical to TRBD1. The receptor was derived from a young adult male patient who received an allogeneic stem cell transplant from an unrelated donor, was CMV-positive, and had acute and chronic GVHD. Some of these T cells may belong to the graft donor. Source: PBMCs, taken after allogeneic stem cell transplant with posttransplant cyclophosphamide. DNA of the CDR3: TGTGCCACCAGTAGTGGACAGGGTGGACAGCCCCAGCATTTT. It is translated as CATSSGQGGQPQHF.